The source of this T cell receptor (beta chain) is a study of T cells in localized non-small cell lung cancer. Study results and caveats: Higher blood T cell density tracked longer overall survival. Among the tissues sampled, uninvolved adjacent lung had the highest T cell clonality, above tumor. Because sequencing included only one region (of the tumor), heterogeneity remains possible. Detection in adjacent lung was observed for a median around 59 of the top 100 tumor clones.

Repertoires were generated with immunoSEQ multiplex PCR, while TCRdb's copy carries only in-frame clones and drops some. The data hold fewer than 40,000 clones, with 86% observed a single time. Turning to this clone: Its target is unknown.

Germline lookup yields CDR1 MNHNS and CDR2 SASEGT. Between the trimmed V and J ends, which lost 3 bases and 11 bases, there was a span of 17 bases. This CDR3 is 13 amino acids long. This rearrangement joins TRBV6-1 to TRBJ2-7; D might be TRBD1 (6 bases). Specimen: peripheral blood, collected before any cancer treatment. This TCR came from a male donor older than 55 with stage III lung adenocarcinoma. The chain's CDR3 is CASSEGNRAREYF. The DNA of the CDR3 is TGTGCCAGCAGTGAGGGGAACAGGGCTCGGGAGTACTTC.